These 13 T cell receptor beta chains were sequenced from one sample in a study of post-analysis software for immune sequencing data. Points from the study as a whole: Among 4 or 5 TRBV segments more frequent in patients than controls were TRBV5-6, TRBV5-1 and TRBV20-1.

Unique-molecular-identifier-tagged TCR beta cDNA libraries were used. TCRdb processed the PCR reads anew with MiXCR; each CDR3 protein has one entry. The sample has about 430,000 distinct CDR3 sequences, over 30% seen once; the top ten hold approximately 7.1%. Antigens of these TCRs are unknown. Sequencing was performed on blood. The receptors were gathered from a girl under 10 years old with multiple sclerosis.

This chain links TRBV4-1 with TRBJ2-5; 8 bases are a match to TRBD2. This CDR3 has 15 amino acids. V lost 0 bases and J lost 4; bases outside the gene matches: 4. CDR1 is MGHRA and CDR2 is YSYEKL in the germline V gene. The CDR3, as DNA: TGCGCCAGCAGCCAAGAAGCGGGGGTGATAGAGACCCAGTACTTC. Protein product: CASSQEAGVIETQYF.

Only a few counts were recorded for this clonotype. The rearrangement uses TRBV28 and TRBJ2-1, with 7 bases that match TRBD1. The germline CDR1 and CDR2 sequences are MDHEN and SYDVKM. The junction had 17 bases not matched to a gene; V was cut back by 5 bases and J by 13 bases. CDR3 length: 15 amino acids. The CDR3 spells CASSPGDSRRPDQFF. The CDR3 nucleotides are TGTGCCAGCAGTCCTGGGGACAGCCGCCGCCCCGACCAGTTCTTC.

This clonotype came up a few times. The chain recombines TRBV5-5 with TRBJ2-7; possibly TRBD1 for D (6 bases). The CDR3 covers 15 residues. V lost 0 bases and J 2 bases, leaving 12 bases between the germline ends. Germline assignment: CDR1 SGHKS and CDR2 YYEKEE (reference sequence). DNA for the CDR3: TGTGCCAGCAGCTTGGTTTGGACAGAAACCTACGAGCAGTACTTC. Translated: CASSLVWTETYEQYF.

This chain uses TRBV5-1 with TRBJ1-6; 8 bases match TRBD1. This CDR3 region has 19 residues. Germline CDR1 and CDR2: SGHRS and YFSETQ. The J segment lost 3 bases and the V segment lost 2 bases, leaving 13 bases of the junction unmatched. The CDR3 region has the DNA TGCGCCAGCAGCTTACAGGGGGTCGGTGACGGTCTCTATAATTCACCCCTCCACTTT. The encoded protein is CASSLQGVGDGLYNSPLHF.

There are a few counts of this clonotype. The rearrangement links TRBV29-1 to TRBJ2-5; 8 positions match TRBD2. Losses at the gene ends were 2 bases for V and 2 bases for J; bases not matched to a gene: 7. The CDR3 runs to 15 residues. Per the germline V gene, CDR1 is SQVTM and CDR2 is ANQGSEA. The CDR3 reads CSVEPRLALQETQYF. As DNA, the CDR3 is TGCAGCGTTGAACCCCGACTAGCGCTGCAAGAGACCCAGTACTTC.

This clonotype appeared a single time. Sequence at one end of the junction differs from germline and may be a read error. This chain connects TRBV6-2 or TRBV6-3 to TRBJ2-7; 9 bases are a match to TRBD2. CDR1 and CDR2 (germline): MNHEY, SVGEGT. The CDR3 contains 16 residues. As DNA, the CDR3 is TGTGCCAGCAGATCCGGGACTAGCAGTCACCTTGCCGAGCGGTACTTC. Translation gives CASRSGTSSHLAERYF.

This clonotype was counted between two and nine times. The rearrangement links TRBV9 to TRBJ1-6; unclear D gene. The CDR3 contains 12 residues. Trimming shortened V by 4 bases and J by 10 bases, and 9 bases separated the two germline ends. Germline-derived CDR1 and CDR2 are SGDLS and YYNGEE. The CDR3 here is CASSSTDSPLHF. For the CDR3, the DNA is TGTGCCAGCAGCTCAACGGACTCACCCCTCCACTTT.

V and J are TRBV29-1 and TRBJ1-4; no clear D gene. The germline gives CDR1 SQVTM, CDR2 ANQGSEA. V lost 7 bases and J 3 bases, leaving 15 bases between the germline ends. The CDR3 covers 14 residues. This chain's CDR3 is CSAEGGFPNEKLFF. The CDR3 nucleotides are TGCAGCGCCGAGGGCGGTTTCCCTAATGAAAAACTGTTTTTT.

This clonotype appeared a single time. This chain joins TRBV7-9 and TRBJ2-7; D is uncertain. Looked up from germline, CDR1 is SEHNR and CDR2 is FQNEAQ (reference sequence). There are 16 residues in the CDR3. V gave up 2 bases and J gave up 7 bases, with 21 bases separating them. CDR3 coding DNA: TGTGCCAGCAGCTTAAATAGAGGCGGATTGGTGGATGAGCAGTACTTC. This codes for CASSLNRGGLVDEQYF. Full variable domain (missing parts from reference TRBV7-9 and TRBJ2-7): DTGVSQNPRHKITKRGQNVTFRCDPISEHNRLYWYRQTLGQGPEFLTYFQNEAQLEKSRLLSDRFSAERPKGSFSTLEIQRTEQGDSAMYLCASSLNRGGLVDEQYFGPGTRLTVT.

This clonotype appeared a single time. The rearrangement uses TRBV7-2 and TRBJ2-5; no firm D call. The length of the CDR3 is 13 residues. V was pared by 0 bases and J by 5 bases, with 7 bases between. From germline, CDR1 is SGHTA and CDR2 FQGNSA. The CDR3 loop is CASSLAGSETQYF. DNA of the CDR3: TGTGCCAGCAGCTTAGCAGGGTCGGAGACCCAGTACTTC.

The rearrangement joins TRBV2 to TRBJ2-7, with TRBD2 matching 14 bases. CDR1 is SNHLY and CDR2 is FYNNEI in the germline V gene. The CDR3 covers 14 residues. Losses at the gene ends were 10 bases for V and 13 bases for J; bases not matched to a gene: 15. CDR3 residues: CAKGTSGSPALQYF. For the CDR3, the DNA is TGTGCCAAAGGGACTAGCGGGAGTCCAGCCCTCCAATACTTC.

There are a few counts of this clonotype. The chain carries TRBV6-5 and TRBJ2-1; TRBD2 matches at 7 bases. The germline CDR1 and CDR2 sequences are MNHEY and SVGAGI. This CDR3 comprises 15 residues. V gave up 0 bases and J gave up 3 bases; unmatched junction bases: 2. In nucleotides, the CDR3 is TGTGCCAGCAGTTACTCGACTAGCTTCTACAATGAGCAGTTCTTC. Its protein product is CASSYSTSFYNEQFF.

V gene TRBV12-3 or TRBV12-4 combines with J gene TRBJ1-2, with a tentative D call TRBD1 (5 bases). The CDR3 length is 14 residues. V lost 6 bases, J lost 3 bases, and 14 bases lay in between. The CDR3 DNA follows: TGTGCCAGCAGCCAGAGACAAGGGGACTATGGCTACACCTTC. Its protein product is CASSQRQGDYGYTF.